This T cell receptor (beta chain) originates from a study of blood T cell repertoires in COVID-19. Overall study: PBMCs, B-cell-depleted T cells, or T cells were the source of the cDNA or gDNA that made up the material.

With V trimmed by 5 bases and J by 4 bases, 7 bases remained unmatched. Germline assignment: CDR1 SGHTA and CDR2 FQGTGA. This CDR3 is 15 amino acids long. Some clones are missing from TCRdb's copy, which holds only in-frame ones; the method was immunoSEQ multiplex PCR. The repertoire includes around 200,000 clones, roughly 80% of them detected once, and 4% to 5.5% sits in the top ten. Sequencing input: peripheral blood. The chain links TRBV7-3 to TRBJ2-2, with TRBD2 identical over 7 bases. The sequence was collected from a man aged 45-65 years with active or convalescent COVID-19. The CDR3 reads CASSTDSGATGELFF. The CDR3 region has the DNA TGTGCCAGCAGCACAGACAGCGGGGCCACCGGGGAGCTGTTTTTT.